The T cell receptor (beta chain) described here comes from a study of blood T cell repertoires in COVID-19. The wider study: Some COVID-19 samples were acute and others convalescent; all came from the United States, Italy and Spain.

The CDR3 has 13 residues. CDR1 and CDR2 (germline): SNHLY, FYNNEI. Deletions cut 7 bases from V and 9 bases from J, with 13 bases between. Per the original data handling: Reference gene primer amplification yielded estimated nucleated cell counts. Sequencing was performed with immunoSEQ multiplex PCR; in TCRdb, only in-frame clones are kept and a portion is missing. Clone size and V and J calls were adopted from that table, with D and trimming inferred from the DNA. Seen here are roughly 49,000 clones, 65% to 85% observed once, and the top ten hold roughly a sixth. This clone has a handful of counts. Specimen: peripheral blood. This rearrangement joins TRBV2 to TRBJ1-6, with D unresolved. This receptor was obtained from a man between 40 and 49 years old with acute or convalescent COVID-19. The CDR3 region is CASNPVQVSPLHF. Here the CDR3 DNA reads TGTGCCAGCAATCCGGTCCAGGTTTCACCCCTCCACTTT.